The T cell receptor (beta chain) under discussion was sequenced for a study of response to subunit inactivated influenza vaccine. Study-wide results and caveats: Authors suggested each seasonal influenza vaccination recruits few new T cells.

On this clonotype itself: Its antigen is not known.

TCRdb processed the RT-PCR reads anew with MiXCR; each CDR3 protein has one entry. The sample consists of a few hundred thousand distinct CDR3 sequences, less than 15% of them appearing once. Germline CDR1 and CDR2: KGHSH and LQKENI. There are 15 residues in the CDR3. Trimming pared 6 bases from V and 0 bases from J, leaving 15 bases between. This sequence joins TRBV18 and TRBJ2-7; D may be TRBD2 (6 bases). The material was PBMCs from blood, obtained less than 13 days after vaccination. The receptor's source is a man in his fifties who received an inactivated influenza vaccine. The CDR3: CASSPGGTNSYEQYF. CDR3 DNA sequence: TGTGCCAGCTCCCCCGGCGGGACGAACTCCTACGAGCAGTACTTC.